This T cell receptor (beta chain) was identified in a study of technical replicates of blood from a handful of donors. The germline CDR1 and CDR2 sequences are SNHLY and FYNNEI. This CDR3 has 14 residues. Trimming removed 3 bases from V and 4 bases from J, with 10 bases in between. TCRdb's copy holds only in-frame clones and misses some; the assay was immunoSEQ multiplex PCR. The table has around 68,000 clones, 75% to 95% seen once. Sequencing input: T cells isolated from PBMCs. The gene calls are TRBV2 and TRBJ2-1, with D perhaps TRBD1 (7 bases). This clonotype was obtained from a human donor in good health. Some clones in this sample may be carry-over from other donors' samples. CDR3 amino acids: CASSERDRYNEQFF. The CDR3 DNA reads TGTGCCAGCAGTGAGCGGGACAGATACAATGAGCAGTTCTTC. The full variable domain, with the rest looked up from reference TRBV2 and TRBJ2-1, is EPEVTQTPSHQVTQMGQEVILRCVPISNHLYFYWYRQILGQKVEFLVSFYNNEISEKSEIFDDQFSVERPDGSNFTLKIRSTKLEDSAMYFCASSERDRYNEQFFGPGTRLTVL.